Described below is a single TCR beta chain sequence and its context. Source study methods: Scientists estimated how many nucleated cells there were by amplifying reference gene primers. The protocol was immunoSEQ multiplex PCR, while the TCRdb copy is restricted to in-frame clones and leaves out a portion. Clonal size and the V and J genes are those of that table, whereas D and trimming came from the DNA. The sample has roughly 51,000 clones, about nine tenths seen once. The record originates from a study of blood T cell repertoires in COVID-19. Trimming removed 2 bases at V and 3 bases at J, with 9 bases between. Germline V CDR1 and CDR2: SGHDT, YYEEEE. This CDR3 is built from 14 residues.

The TCR sequence derives from a man between 65 and 80 years old with acute or convalescent COVID-19. The specimen sequenced was peripheral blood. The J gene is TRBJ1-5, the V gene TRBV5-6; possible D gene TRBD1, 6 bases. CDR3 in DNA: TGTGCCAGCAGCTTACAGGGTTACAATCAGCCCCAGCATTTT. Translating it yields CASSLQGYNQPQHF.